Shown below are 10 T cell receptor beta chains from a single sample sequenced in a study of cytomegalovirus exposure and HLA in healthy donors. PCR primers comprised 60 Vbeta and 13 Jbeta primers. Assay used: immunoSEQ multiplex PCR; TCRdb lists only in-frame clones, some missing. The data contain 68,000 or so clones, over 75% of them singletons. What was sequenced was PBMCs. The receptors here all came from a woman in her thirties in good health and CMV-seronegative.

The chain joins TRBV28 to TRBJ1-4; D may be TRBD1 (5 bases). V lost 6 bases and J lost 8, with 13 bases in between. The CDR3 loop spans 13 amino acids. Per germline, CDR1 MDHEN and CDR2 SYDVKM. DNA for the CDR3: TGTGCCAGCAGCCAGGGCGCCGGGGAAAAACTGTTTTTT. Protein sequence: CASSQGAGEKLFF.

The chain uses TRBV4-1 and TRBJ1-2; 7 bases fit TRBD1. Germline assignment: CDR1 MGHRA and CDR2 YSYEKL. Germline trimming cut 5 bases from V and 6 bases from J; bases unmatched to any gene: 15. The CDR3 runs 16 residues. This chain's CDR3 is CASSGPGQRKENGYTF. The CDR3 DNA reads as TGCGCCAGCAGCGGACCGGGACAGAGGAAGGAGAATGGCTACACCTTC.

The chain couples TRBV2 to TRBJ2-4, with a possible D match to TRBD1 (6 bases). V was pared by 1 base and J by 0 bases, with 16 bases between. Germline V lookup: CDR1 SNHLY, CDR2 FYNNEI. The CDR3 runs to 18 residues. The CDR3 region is CASSEVVGDKLAKNIQYF. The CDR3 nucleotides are TGTGCCAGCAGTGAAGTCGTAGGGGACAAGTTAGCCAAAAACATTCAGTACTTC.

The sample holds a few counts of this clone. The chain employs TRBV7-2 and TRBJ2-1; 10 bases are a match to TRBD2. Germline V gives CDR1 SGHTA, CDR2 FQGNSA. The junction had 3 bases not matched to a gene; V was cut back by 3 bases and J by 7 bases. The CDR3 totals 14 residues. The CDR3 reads CASSFGLAENEQFF. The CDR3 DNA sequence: TGTGCCAGCAGCTTTGGACTAGCGGAGAATGAGCAGTTCTTC.

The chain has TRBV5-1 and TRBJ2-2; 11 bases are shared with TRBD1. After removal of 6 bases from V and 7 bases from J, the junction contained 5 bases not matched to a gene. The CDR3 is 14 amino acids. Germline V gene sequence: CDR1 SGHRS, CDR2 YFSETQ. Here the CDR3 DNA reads TGCGCCAGCAAGAGGACAGGGGGCGACGGGGAGCTGTTTTTT. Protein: CASKRTGGDGELFF.

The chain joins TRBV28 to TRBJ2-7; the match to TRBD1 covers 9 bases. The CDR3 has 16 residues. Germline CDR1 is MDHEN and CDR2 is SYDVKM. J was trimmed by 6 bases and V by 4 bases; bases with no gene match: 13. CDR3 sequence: CASSSPNDRGSREQYF. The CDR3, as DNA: TGTGCCAGCAGTTCGCCGAATGACAGGGGGAGTCGCGAGCAGTACTTC.

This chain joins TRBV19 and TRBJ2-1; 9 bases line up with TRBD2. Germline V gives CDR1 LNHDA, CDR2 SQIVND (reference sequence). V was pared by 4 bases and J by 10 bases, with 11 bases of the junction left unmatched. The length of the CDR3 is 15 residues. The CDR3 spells CASSTGLAGTKEQFF. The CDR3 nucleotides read TGTGCCAGTAGTACCGGCCTAGCGGGAACCAAAGAGCAGTTCTTC.

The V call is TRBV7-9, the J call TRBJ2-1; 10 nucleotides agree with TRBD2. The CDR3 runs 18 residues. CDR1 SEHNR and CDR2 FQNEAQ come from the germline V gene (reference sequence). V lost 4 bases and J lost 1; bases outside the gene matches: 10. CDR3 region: CASSSSGTSVPSYNEQFF. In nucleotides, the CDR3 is TGTGCCAGCAGCTCCTCCGGGACTAGCGTACCGTCCTACAATGAGCAGTTCTTC.

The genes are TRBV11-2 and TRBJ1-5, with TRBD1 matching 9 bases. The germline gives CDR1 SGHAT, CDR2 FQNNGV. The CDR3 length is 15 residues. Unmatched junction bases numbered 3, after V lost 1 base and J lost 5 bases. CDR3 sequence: CASSLGGTGHQPQHF. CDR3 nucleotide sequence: TGTGCCAGCAGCTTAGGTGGGACAGGGCATCAGCCCCAGCATTTT. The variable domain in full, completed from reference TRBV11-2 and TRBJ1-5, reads EAGVAQSPRYKIIEKRQSVAFWCNPISGHATLYWYQQILGQGPKLLIQFQNNGVVDDSQLPKDRFSAERLKGVDSTLKIQPAKLEDSAVYLCASSLGGTGHQPQHFGDGTRLSIL.

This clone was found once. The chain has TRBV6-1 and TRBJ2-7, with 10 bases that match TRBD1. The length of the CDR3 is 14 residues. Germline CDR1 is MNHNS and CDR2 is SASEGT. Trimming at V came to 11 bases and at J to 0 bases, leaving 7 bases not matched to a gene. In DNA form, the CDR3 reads TGTGCCGTTCCGGGACAGGGGTTCTCCTACGAGCAGTACTTC. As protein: CAVPGQGFSYEQYF.